This T cell receptor (beta chain) was sequenced during a study of blood T cells in healthy people across ages. PCR was performed a second time for 7 to 11 cycles using a sample-barcoded 5' primer and a J-beta primer mix. Tagging of each cDNA molecule was performed by a template-switch adaptor with 12 random nucleotides. Sequencing recovered at least 2.5 million CDR3-containing paired-end reads from each sample. In TCRdb, the 5' RACE reads were re-called with MiXCR into one record per CDR3 protein. The sample contains hundreds of thousands of distinct CDR3 sequences, approximately 59% of which appear only once. This clonotype was seen just once. The antigen is not known. J lost 7 bases, V lost 4 bases, and 9 bases had no gene match. There are 15 residues in the CDR3. General study results and limits: Reliance upon unsorted PBMCs precluded definitive naive versus antigen-experienced comparison.

Sequenced: blood. This receptor was obtained from a man between 60 and 75 years old in good health. The gene calls are TRBV12-3 or TRBV12-4 and TRBJ1-4, with TRBD1 matching 7 bases. CDR3 bases: TGTGCCAGCAGTTCCCGGACAGGCCGGGGTGAAAAACTGTTTTTT. It is translated as CASSSRTGRGEKLFF.